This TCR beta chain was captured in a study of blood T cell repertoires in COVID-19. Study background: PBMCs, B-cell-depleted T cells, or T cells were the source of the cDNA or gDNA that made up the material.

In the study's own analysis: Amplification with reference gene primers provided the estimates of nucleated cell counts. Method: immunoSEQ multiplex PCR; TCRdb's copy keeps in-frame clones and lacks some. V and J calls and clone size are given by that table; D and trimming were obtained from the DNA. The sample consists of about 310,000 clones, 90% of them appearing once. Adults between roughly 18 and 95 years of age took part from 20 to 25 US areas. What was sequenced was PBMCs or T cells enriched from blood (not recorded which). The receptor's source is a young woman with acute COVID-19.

CDR3 residues: CATSDGVGTGYGYTF. The CDR3 coding sequence is TGTGCCACCAGTGACGGAGTCGGGACAGGCTATGGCTACACCTTC. The chain carries TRBV24-1 and TRBJ1-2, with 8 bases matching TRBD1. V lost 4 bases, J lost 4 bases, and 7 bases stayed unmatched. Germline V gene sequence: CDR1 KGHDR, CDR2 SFDVKD. The length of the CDR3 is 15 residues.